The table lists the clone carrying this TCR beta chain with a few counts. The antigen remains unidentified. The data are from a study of molecular identifiers for immune sequencing clone quantification. The study's findings and limits: With a barcode shared among identical TCR molecules, highly expanded clone sizes could be underestimated.

Methods described previously, with TCR primers listed, were used for bulk TCR libraries. Via MiXCR, TCRdb re-called the PCR reads, giving one row per CDR3 protein. The sample shows around 100,000 distinct CDR3 sequences, under 40% of them seen only once. Between the trimmed V and J ends, which lost 3 bases and 0 bases, there was a span of 12 bases. This CDR3 is built from 15 residues. The V call is TRBV12-3 or TRBV12-4, the J call TRBJ2-7; the D is unclear. The source is a human donor in good health. Some libraries in this study had Jurkat cell RNA spiked in. The source material was naive CD8+ T cells from blood, with Jurkat cell RNA spiked in. Subset of the sample: FACS-sorted CD8+CD4-CCR7+CD45RA+ naive T cells. The CDR3 sequence: CASSLYRATSYEQYF. The CDR3 bases are TGTGCCAGCAGTTTGTATCGGGCAACCTCCTACGAGCAGTACTTC.